The rows below give T cell receptor beta chains drawn from one sample of a study of blood T cell repertoires in COVID-19. Measured with immunoSEQ multiplex PCR; TCRdb has only the in-frame clones, and not every one. This table holds roughly 15,000 clones, roughly 88% found once. Material: peripheral blood. Receptors originate from a human donor in a cohort sampled during active COVID-19. CDR3s include the opening cysteine and the closing phenylalanine or tryptophan. D genes are given only for firm matches. Clone size appears in some rows only: once, few, many, or a class for an expanded clone.

15	.	.	TRBV6-1	TRBJ1-6	TGTGCCAGCAGTGAAGTTCCAGGGATGGATTCACCCCTCCACTTT	CASSEVPGMDSPLHF
12	.	.	TRBV29-1	TRBJ1-4	TGCAGCGCCGCTCAGGGCGGTGAAAAACTGTTTTTT	CSAAQGGEKLFF
12	.	.	TRBV6-5	TRBJ1-2	TGTGCCAGCAGTTCAGGGTTAACTGGCTACACCTTC	CASSSGLTGYTF
12	.	.	TRBV29-1	TRBJ2-5	TGCAGCGTCACCCCGGGACAAGAGACCCAGTACTTC	CSVTPGQETQYF
18	.	TRBD2	TRBV30	TRBJ2-3	TGTGCCTGGAGTACCGGGACTAGCGGGAGTTGGGGCACAGATACGCAGTATTTT	CAWSTGTSGSWGTDTQYF
13	.	.	TRBV6-2/TRBV6-3	TRBJ2-7	TGTGCCAGCAGTTTAATATTGCGGTACGAGCAGTACTTC	CASSLILRYEQYF
14	once	.	TRBV5-1	TRBJ2-1	TGCGCCAGCAGCTGGAGCGGGTCCAACAATGAGCAGTTCTTC	CASSWSGSNNEQFF
17	.	.	TRBV11-2	TRBJ2-7	TGTGCCAGCAGCTTGTCTGGCCGTACCGGGGGTCGATACGAGCAGTACTTC	CASSLSGRTGGRYEQYF
13	.	.	TRBV14	TRBJ2-1	TGTGCCAGCAGTCCAAGAGGGTACAATGAGCAGTTCTTC	CASSPRGYNEQFF
14	few	.	TRBV16	TRBJ1-4	TGTGCCAGCAGCCAACGGGGGGCCGAGGAAAAACTGTTTTTT	CASSQRGAEEKLFF
13	once	.	TRBV5-4	TRBJ2-5	TGTGCCAGCAGCTTGGGAGGGAAAGAGACCCAGTACTTC	CASSLGGKETQYF
16	.	.	TRBV2	TRBJ2-2	TGTGCCAGCAGTAACCCCAATAGCGGACCTACCGGGGAGCTGTTTTTT	CASSNPNSGPTGELFF
14	.	.	TRBV5-6	TRBJ1-4	TGTGCCAGCAGCAGGGGTGTAGCTAATGAAAAACTGTTTTTT	CASSRGVANEKLFF
17	.	TRBD1	TRBV19	TRBJ1-1	TGTGCCACCAATACAAAACACAGGGGGCGATCTACGAATGAAGCTTTCTTT	CATNTKHRGRSTNEAFF
17	.	TRBD2	TRBV15	TRBJ2-1	TGTGCCACCAGCAGAGATTTGTTGCTAGCGGCCTACAATGAGCAGTTCTTC	CATSRDLLLAAYNEQFF
14	once	.	TRBV28	TRBJ1-3	TGTGCCAGCAGACCCCCAGGAGGAGGAAACACCATATATTTT	CASRPPGGGNTIYF
16	once	TRBD2	TRBV9	TRBJ2-3	TGTGCCAGCAGCGTACTAGCGGACTCTAGCACAGATACGCAGTATTTT	CASSVLADSSTDTQYF
15	.	.	TRBV9	TRBJ1-1	TGTGCCAGCAGCGTAGTTCGGGGGAGGGTCACTGAAGCTTTCTTT	CASSVVRGRVTEAFF
13	.	TRBD2	TRBV10-1	TRBJ2-7	TGCGCCGTTGGGGGGGACGGGGACTACGAGCAGTACTTC	CAVGGDGDYEQYF
15	.	TRBD1	TRBV5-5	TRBJ2-7	TGTGCCAGCAGCCTGGGACAGGCAATTTCCTACGAGCAGTACTTC	CASSLGQAISYEQYF
11	.	.	TRBV30	TRBJ2-7	TGTGCCTGGAGTGTCTCGTTCGAGCAGTACTTC	CAWSVSFEQYF
17	once	.	TRBV28	TRBJ2-6	TGTGCCAGCAGTCAGGCGGCAAACAGGGCTGGGGCCAACGTCCTGACTTTC	CASSQAANRAGANVLTF
16	.	TRBD2	TRBV6-1	TRBJ2-7	TGTGCCAGCAGTGAGAAGGGGGGACTAGCGGGCTACGAGCAGTACTTC	CASSEKGGLAGYEQYF
13	.	TRBD1	TRBV19	TRBJ1-2	TGTGCCAGTCAGGCCCGACAGGGAGATCGCTACACCTTC	CASQARQGDRYTF
18	.	TRBD2	TRBV7-8	TRBJ2-5	TGTGCCAGCAGCTTAGCAAATTGGGGACTAGCGGCCCAAGAGACCCAGTACTTC	CASSLANWGLAAQETQYF
13	few	.	TRBV5-4	TRBJ1-1	TGTGCCAGCAGCTTTCCCCAGAACACTGAAGCTTTCTTT	CASSFPQNTEAFF
16	.	TRBD2	TRBV5-1	TRBJ2-2	TGCGCCAGCGCCACCGGGACTAGCGGGAACACCGGGGAGCTGTTTTTT	CASATGTSGNTGELFF